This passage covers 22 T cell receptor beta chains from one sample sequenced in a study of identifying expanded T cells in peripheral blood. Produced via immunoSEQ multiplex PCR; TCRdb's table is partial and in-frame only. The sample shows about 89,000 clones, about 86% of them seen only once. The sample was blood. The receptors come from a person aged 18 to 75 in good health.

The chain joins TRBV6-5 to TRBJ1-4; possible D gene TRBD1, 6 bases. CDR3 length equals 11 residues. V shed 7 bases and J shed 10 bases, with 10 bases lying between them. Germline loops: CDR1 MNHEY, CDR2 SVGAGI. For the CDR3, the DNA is TGTGCCAGCACCAGGGGAGGAAAACTGTTTTTT. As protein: CASTRGGKLFF.

The DNA of the CDR3 is TGTGCCAGCAGCCGGACAGGGGACGGGAACTACGAGCAGTACTTC. It encodes CASSRTGDGNYEQYF. The chain uses TRBV11-2 and TRBJ2-7; TRBD1 agrees at 9 bases. The J segment lost 3 bases and the V segment lost 5 bases, leaving 8 bases of the junction unmatched. This CDR3 has 15 amino acids. CDR1 and CDR2 (germline): SGHAT, FQNNGV.

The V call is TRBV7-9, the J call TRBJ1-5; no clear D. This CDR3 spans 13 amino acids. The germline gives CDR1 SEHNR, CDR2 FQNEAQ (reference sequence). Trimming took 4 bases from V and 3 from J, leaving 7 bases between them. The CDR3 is CASSSGYNQPQHF. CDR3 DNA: TGTGCCAGCAGCTCTGGATACAATCAGCCCCAGCATTTT.

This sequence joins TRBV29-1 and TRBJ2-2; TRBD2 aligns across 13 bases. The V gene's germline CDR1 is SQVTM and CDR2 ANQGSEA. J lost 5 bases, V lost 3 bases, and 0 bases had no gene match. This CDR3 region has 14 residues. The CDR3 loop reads CSVEGLAGTGELFF. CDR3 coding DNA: TGCAGCGTTGAGGGACTAGCGGGGACCGGGGAGCTGTTTTTT.

This chain's CDR3 is CGGAEGYGYTF. The CDR3 DNA is TGCGGGGGGGCAGAGGGCTATGGCTACACCTTC. This chain connects TRBV29-1 to TRBJ1-2, with D maybe TRBD1 (6 bases). Germline assignment: CDR1 SQVTM and CDR2 ANQGSEA. This CDR3 is built from 11 residues.

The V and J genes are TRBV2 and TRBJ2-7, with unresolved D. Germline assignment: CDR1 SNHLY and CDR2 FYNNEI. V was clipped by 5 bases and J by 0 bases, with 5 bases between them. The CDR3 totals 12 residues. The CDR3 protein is CASSWVSYEQYF. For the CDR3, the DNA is TGTGCCAGCAGTTGGGTCTCCTACGAGCAGTACTTC. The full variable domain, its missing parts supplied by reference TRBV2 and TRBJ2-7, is EPEVTQTPSHQVTQMGQEVILRCVPISNHLYFYWYRQILGQKVEFLVSFYNNEISEKSEIFDDQFSVERPDGSNFTLKIRSTKLEDSAMYFCASSWVSYEQYFGPGTRLTVT.

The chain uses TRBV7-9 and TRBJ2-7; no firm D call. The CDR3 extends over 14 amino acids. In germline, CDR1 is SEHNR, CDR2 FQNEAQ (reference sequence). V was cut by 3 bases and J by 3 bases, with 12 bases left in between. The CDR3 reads CASSFVDGHYEQYF. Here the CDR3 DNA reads TGTGCCAGCAGCTTTGTGGACGGCCACTACGAGCAGTACTTC.

CDR3 protein: CASSIAGTTYNSPLHF. The CDR3, as DNA: TGTGCCAGCAGTATCGCCGGGACAACCTATAATTCACCCCTCCACTTT. The V gene is TRBV27, the J gene TRBJ1-6; weak D call: TRBD1 (6 bases). This CDR3 has 16 amino acids. V was cut by 5 bases and J by 2 bases, with 13 bases left in between. Per the germline V gene, CDR1 is MNHEY and CDR2 is SMNVEV (reference sequence).

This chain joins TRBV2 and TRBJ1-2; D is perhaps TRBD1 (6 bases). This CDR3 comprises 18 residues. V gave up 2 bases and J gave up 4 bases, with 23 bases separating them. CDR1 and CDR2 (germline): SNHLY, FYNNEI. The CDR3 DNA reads TGTGCCAGCAGTGAATTTGGGGGCGACATCCCCCGGGTCTATGGCTACACCTTC. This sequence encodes CASSEFGGDIPRVYGYTF.

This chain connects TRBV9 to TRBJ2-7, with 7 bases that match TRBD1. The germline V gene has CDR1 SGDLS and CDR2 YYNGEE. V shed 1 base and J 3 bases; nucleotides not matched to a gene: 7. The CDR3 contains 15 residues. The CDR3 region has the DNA TGTGCCAGCAGCGTAAATGAGGGGGCGGGCTACGAGCAGTACTTC. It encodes CASSVNEGAGYEQYF.

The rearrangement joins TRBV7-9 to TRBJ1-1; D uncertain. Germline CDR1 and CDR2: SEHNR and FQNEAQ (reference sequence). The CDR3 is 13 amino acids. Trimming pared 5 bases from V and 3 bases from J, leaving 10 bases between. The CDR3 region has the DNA TGTGCCAGCAGCCTAAACCGGGACACTGAAGCTTTCTTT. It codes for CASSLNRDTEAFF. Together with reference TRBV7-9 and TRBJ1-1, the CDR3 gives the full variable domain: DTGVSQNPRHKITKRGQNVTFRCDPISEHNRLYWYRQTLGQGPEFLTYFQNEAQLEKSRLLSDRFSAERPKGSFSTLEIQRTEQGDSAMYLCASSLNRDTEAFFGQGTRLTVV.

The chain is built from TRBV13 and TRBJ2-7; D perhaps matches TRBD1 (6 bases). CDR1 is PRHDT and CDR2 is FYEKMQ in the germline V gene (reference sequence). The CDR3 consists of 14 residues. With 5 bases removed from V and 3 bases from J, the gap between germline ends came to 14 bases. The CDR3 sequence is CASSPLGRGYEQYF. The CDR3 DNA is TGTGCCAGCAGCCCGCTGGGCAGGGGCTACGAGCAGTACTTC.

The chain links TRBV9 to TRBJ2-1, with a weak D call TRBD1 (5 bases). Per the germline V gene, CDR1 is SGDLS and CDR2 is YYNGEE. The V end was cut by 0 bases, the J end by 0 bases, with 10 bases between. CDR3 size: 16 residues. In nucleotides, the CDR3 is TGTGCCAGCAGCGTAGTGGGGCAGAGCTCCTACAATGAGCAGTTCTTC. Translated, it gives CASSVVGQSSYNEQFF.

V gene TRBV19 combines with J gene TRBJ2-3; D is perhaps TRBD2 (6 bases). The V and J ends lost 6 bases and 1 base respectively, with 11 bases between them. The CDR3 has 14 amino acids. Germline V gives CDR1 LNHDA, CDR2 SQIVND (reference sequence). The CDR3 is CASSFLARTDTQYF. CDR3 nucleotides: TGTGCCAGTAGCTTTCTAGCGCGCACAGATACGCAGTATTTT.

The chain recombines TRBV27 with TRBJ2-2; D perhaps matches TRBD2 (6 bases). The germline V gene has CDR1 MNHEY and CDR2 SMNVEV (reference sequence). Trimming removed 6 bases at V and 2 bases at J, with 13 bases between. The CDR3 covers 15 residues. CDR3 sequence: CASSPGEFNTGELFF. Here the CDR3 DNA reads TGTGCCAGCAGCCCGGGAGAGTTCAACACCGGGGAGCTGTTTTTT.

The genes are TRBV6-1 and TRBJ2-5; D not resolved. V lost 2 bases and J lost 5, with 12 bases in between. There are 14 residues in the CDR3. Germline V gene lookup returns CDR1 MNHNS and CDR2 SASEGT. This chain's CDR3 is CASSESRGRETQYF. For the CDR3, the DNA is TGTGCCAGCAGTGAAAGTCGCGGCCGGGAGACCCAGTACTTC.

The DNA of the CDR3 is TGTGCCAGCTCACCACCGGGGGTACGAAACACTGAAGCTTTCTTT. Translated, it gives CASSPPGVRNTEAFF. The rearrangement uses TRBV18 and TRBJ1-1, with D possibly matching TRBD1 (5 bases). V lost 0 bases and J 2 bases, leaving 10 bases between the germline ends. Germline loops: CDR1 KGHSH, CDR2 LQKENI. The CDR3 sequence is 15 residues long.

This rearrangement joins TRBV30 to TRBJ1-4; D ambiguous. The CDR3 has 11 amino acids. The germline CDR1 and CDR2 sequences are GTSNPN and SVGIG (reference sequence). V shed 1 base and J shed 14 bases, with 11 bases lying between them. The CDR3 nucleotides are TGTGCCTGGAGTGACGCCAGAGATCTGTTTTTT. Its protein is CAWSDARDLFF.

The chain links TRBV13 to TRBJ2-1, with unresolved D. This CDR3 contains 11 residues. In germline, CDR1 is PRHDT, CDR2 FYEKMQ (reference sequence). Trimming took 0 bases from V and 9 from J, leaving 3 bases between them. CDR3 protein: CASSLGGEQFF. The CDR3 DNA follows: TGTGCCAGCAGCTTAGGAGGTGAGCAGTTCTTC.

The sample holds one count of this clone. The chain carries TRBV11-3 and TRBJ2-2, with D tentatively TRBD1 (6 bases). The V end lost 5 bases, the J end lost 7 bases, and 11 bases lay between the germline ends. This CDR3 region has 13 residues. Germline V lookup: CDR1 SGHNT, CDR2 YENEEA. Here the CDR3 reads CASSPLRGGELFF. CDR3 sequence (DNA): TGTGCCAGCAGCCCGCTCAGGGGCGGGGAGCTGTTTTTT.

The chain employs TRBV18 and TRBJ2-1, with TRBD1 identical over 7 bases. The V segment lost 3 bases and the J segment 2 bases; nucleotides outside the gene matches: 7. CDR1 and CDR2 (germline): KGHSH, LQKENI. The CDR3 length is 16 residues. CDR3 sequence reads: CASSPLVDRPYNEQFF. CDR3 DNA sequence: TGTGCCAGCTCACCCCTTGTGGACAGGCCCTACAATGAGCAGTTCTTC. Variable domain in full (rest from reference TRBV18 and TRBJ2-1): NAGVMQNPRHLVRRRGQEARLRCSPMKGHSHVYWYRQLPEEGLKFMVYLQKENIIDESGMPKERFSAEFPKEGPSILRIQQVVRGDSAAYFCASSPLVDRPYNEQFFGPGTRLTVL.

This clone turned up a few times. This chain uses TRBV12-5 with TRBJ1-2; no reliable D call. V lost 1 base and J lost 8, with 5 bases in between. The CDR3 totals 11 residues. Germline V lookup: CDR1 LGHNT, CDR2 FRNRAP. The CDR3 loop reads CASGLGSGYTF. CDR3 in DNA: TGTGCTAGTGGTTTGGGGAGCGGCTACACCTTC. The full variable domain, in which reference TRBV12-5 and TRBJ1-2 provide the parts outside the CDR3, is DARVTQTPRHKVTEMGQEVTMRCQPILGHNTVFWYRQTMMQGLELLAYFRNRAPLDDSGMPKDRFSAEMPDATLATLKIQPSEPRDSAVYFCASGLGSGYTFGSGTRLTVV.